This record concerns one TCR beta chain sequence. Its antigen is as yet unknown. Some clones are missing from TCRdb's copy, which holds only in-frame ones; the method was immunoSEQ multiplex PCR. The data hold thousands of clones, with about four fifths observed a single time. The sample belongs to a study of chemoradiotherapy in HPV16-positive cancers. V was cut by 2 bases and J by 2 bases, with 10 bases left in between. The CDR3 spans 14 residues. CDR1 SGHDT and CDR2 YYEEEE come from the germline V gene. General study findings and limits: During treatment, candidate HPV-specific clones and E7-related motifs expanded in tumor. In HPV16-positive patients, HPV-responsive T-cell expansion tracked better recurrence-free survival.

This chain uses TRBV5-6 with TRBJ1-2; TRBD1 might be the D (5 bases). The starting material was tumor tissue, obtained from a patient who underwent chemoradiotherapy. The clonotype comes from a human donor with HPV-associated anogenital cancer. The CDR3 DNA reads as TGTGCCAGCAGCTTCCAGGGTGGAAACTATGGCTACACCTTC. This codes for CASSFQGGNYGYTF.